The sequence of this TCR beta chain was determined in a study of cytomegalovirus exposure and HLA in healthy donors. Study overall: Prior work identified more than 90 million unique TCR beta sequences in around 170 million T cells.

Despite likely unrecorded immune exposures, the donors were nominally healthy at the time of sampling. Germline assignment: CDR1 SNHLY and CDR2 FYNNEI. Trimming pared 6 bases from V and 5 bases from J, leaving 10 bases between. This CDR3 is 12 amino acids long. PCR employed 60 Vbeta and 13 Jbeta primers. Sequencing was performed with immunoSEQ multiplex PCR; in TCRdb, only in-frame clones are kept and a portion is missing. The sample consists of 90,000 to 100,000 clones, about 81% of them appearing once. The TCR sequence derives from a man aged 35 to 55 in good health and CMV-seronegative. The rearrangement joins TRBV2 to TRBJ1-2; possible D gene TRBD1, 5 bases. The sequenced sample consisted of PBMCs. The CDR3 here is CASSEQAYGYTF. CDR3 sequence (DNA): TGTGCCAGCAGCGAACAGGCTTATGGCTACACCTTC.